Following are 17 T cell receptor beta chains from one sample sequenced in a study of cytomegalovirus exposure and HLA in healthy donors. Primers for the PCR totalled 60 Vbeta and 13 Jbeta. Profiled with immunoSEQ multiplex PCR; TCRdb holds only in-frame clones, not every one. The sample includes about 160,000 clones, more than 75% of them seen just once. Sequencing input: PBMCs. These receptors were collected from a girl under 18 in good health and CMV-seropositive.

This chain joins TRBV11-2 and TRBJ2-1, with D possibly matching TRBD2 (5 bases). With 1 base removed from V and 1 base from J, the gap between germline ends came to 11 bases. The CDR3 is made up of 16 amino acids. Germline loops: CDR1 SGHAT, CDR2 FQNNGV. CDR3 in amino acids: CASSLGWGESYNEQFF. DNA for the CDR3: TGTGCCAGCAGCTTAGGGTGGGGAGAGTCCTACAATGAGCAGTTCTTC.

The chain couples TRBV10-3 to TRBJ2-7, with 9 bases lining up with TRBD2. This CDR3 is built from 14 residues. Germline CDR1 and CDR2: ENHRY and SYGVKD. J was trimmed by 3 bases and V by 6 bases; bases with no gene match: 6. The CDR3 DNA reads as TGTGCCATCAGAAAAGATAGCGGGAGCTACGAGCAGTACTTC. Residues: CAIRKDSGSYEQYF.

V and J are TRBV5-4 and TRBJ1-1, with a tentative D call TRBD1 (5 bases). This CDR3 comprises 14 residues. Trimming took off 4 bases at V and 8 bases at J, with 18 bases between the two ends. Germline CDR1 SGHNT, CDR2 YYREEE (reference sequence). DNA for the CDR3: TGTGCCAGCAGCCCATGGGGCGGACCTCCCGAAGCTTTCTTT. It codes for CASSPWGGPPEAFF.

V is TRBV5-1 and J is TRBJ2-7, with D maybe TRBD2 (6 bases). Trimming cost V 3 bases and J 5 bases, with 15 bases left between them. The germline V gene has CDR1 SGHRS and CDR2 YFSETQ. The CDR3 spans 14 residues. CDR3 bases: TGCGCCAGCAGCTCGGTTCCGGGCGGGGACGAGCAGTACTTC. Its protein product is CASSSVPGGDEQYF.

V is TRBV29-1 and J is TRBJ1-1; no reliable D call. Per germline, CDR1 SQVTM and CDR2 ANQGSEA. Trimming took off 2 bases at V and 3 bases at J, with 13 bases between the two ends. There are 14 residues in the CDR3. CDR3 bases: TGCAGCGTTGAAACACTAGCAGAGCACACTGAAGCTTTCTTT. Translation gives CSVETLAEHTEAFF.

The DNA of the CDR3 is TGTGCCAGCAGTTTATTCTCCGGACAGGACTACTCTGGGGCCAACGTCCTGACTTTC. Residues: CASSLFSGQDYSGANVLTF. This sequence joins TRBV28 and TRBJ2-6; D might be TRBD1 (7 bases). The CDR3 extends over 19 amino acids. The V gene's germline CDR1 is MDHEN and CDR2 SYDVKM. Trimming took 1 base from V and 0 from J, leaving 16 bases between them.

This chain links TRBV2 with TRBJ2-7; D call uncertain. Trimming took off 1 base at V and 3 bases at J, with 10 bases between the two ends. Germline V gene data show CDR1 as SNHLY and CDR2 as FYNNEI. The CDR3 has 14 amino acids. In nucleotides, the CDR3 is TGTGCCAGCAGTGAAGGGGCGATGTACTACGAGCAGTACTTC. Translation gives CASSEGAMYYEQYF.

The CDR3 protein is CASTPFGAVTYEQYF. The CDR3 DNA sequence: TGTGCCAGCACCCCGTTTGGGGCCGTTACTTACGAGCAGTACTTC. The V call is TRBV7-2, the J call TRBJ2-7, with D maybe TRBD1 (5 bases). Germline lookup yields CDR1 SGHTA and CDR2 FQGNSA. The germline V and J ends were trimmed by 7 bases and 4 bases, with 20 bases remaining between them. This CDR3 has 15 residues.

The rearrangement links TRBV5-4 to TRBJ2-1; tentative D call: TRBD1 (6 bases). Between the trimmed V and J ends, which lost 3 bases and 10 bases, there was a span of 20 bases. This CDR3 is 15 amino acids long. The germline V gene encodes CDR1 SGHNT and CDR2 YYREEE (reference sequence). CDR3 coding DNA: TGTGCCAGCAGCTCCAGGACAGCCTTTATTCGGGAGCAGTTCTTC. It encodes CASSSRTAFIREQFF.

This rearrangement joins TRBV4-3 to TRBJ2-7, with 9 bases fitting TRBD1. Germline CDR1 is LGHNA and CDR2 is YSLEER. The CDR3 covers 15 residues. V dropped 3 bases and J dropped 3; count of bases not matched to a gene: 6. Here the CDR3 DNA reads TGCGCCAGCAGCCATCCGGACAGGGGAGGCTACGAGCAGTACTTC. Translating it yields CASSHPDRGGYEQYF.

This chain's CDR3 is CASSLLAGTYYEQYF. In DNA, the CDR3 is TGTGCCAGCAGTTTACTAGCGGGAACCTATTACGAGCAGTACTTC. This chain joins TRBV27 and TRBJ2-7, with 9 bases that match TRBD2. The ends lost 2 bases at V and 4 bases at J; junction bases unmatched: 6. The germline CDR1 and CDR2 sequences are MNHEY and SMNVEV (reference sequence). There are 15 residues in the CDR3.

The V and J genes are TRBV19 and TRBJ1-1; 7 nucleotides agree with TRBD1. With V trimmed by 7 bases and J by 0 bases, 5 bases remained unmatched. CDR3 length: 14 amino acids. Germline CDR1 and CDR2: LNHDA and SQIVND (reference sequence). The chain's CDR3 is CASTDRALNTEAFF. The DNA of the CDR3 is TGTGCCAGTACTGACAGGGCCTTGAACACTGAAGCTTTCTTT.

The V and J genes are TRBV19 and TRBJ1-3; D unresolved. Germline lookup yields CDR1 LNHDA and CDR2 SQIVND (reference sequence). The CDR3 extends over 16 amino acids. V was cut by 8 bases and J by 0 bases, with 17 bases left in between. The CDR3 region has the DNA TGTGCCAGTGTGCGGGGTCGGCGGACCTCTGGAAACACCATATATTTT. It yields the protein CASVRGRRTSGNTIYF.

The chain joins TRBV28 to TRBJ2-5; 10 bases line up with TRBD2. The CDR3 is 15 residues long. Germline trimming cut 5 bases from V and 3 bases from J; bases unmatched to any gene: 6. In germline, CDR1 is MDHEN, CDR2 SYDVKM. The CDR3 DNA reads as TGTGCCAGCAGTAAGATAGCGGGGGGAAAAGAGACCCAGTACTTC. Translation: CASSKIAGGKETQYF.

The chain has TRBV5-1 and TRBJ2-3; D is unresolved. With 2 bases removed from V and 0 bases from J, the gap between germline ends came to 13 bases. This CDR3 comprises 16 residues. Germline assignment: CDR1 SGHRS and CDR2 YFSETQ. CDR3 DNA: TGCGCCAGCAGCTTAAAGACCGGAGAGAGCACAGATACGCAGTATTTT. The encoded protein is CASSLKTGESTDTQYF.

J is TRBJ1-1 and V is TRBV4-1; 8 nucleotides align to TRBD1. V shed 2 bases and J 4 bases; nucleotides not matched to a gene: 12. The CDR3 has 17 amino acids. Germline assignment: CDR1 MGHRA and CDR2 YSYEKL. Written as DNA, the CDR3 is TGCGCCAGCAGCCAAAGCCCTTCGGACAGGGTTTTCACTGAAGCTTTCTTT. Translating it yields CASSQSPSDRVFTEAFF.

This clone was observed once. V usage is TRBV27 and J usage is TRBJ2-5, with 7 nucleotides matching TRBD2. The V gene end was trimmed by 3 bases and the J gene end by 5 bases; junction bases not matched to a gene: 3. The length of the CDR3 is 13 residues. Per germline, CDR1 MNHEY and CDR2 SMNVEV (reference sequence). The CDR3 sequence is CASSFREEETQYF. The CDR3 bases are TGTGCCAGCAGTTTCCGGGAGGAGGAGACCCAGTACTTC.